A few counts support the clone carrying this T cell receptor beta chain. This CDR3 has 14 amino acids. V was shortened by 5 bases and J by 5 bases, with 15 bases between the two germline ends. From germline, CDR1 is MNHEY and CDR2 SMNVEV (reference sequence). This entry is derived from a study of T cells in Graves' hyperthyroidism and ophthalmopathy. From RNA transcripts, TCR beta CDR3 regions were amplified. The HTBI set primed first-round TCR CDR3 RT-PCR. TCRdb reprocessed the multiplex PCR reads via MiXCR and lists one record per CDR3 protein. In the table there are roughly 500,000 distinct CDR3 sequences, about 22% of which are singletons.

The receptor was isolated from a woman in her seventies with Graves' ophthalmopathy. Sequences were obtained from blood. The rearrangement uses TRBV27 and TRBJ1-1; D is ambiguous. CDR3 DNA sequence: TGTGCCAGCAGTCCCCGCACCCCGGGTACTGAAGCTTTCTTT. Translating it yields CASSPRTPGTEAFF.